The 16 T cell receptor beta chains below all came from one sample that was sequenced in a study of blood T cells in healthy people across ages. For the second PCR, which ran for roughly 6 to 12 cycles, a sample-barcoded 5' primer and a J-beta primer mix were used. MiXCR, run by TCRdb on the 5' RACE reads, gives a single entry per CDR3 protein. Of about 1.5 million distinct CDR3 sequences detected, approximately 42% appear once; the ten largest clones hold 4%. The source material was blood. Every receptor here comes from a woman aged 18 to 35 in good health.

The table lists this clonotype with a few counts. CDR3 protein: CASRGGLDYRGTDTQYF. CDR3 nucleotides: TGCGCCAGCAGGGGAGGTTTGGACTATCGCGGCACAGATACGCAGTATTTT. The chain joins TRBV5-1 to TRBJ2-3; a weak D match, TRBD2 (6 bases). Germline CDR1 SGHRS, CDR2 YFSETQ. This CDR3 region has 17 residues. The V gene lost 5 bases and the J gene lost 1 base, with 20 bases spanning the gap.

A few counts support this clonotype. The CDR3 nucleotides read TGTGCCAGCAGCTTCCAGGGGTCTATATACGAGCAGTACTTC. It is translated as CASSFQGSIYEQYF. This chain uses TRBV7-2 with TRBJ2-7; TRBD1 might be the D (6 bases). CDR3 length equals 14 residues. Between the trimmed V and J ends, which lost 3 bases and 4 bases, there was a span of 13 bases. Germline CDR1 is SGHTA and CDR2 is FQGNSA.

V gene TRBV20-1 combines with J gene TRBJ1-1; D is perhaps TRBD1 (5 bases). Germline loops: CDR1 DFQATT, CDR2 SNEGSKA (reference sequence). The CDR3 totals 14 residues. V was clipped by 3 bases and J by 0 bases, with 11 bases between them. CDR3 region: CSASETAVNTEAFF. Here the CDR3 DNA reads TGCAGTGCTAGCGAGACAGCCGTGAACACTGAAGCTTTCTTT.

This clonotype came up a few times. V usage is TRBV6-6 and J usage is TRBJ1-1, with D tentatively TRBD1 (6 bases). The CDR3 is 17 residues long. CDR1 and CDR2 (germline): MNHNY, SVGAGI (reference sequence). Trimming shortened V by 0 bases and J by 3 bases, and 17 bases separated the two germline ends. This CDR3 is CASSYSGGGKGYTEAFF. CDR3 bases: TGTGCCAGCAGTTACTCGGGAGGGGGTAAGGGGTACACTGAAGCTTTCTTT.

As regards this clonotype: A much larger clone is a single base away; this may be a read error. In DNA form, the CDR3 reads TGTGCCAGCAGTCTAAGGGACAGACAAGGGACCCAGTACTTC. This encodes CASSLRDRQGTQYF. V usage is TRBV12-3 or TRBV12-4 and J usage is TRBJ2-7; 7 bases align to TRBD1. The J call may be incorrect, as the DNA end agrees better with TRBJ2-5. The CDR3 has 14 amino acids.

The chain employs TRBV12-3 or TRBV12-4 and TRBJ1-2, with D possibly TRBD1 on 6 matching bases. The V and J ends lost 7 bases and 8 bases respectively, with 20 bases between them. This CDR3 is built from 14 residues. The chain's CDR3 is CASKSPGTMYGYTF. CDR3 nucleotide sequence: TGTGCCAGCAAATCTCCCGGGACAATGTACGGCTACACCTTC.

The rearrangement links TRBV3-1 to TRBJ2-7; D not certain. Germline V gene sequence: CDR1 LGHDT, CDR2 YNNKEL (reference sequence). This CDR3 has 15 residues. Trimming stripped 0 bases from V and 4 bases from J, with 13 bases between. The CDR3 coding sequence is TGTGCCAGCAGCCAAGACGGAAAGTTAAAGTACGAGCAGTACTTC. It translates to CASSQDGKLKYEQYF.

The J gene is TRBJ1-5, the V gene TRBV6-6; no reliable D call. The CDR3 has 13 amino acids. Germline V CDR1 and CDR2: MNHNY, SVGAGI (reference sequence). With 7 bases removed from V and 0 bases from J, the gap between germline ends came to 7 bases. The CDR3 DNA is TGTGCCAGCAAAGAGTATAGCAATCAGCCCCAGCATTTT. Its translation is CASKEYSNQPQHF.

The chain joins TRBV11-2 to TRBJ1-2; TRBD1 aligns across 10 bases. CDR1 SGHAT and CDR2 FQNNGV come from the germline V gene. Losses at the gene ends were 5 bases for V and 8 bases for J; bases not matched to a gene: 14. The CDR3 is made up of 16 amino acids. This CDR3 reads CASSKIWDRGMGGYTF. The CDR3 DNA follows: TGTGCCAGCAGCAAGATTTGGGACAGGGGAATGGGGGGCTACACCTTC. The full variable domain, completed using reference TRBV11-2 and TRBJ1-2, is EAGVAQSPRYKIIEKRQSVAFWCNPISGHATLYWYQQILGQGPKLLIQFQNNGVVDDSQLPKDRFSAERLKGVDSTLKIQPAKLEDSAVYLCASSKIWDRGMGGYTFGSGTRLTVV.

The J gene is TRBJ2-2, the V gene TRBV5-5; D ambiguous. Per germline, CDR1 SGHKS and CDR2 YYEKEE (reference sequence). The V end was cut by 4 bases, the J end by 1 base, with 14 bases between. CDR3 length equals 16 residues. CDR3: CASSRDPTMNTGELFF. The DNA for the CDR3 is TGTGCCAGCAGCAGAGACCCAACAATGAACACCGGGGAGCTGTTTTTT.

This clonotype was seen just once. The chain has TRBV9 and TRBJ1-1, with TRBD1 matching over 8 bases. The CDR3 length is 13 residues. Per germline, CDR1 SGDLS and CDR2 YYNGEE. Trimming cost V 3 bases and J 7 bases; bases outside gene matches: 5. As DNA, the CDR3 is TGTGCCAGCAGCGCCCCAGGGGGCGGTGAAGCTTTCTTT. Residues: CASSAPGGGEAFF.

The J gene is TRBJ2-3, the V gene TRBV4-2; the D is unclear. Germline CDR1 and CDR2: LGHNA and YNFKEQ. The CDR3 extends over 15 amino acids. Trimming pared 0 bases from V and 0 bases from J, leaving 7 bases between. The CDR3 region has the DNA TGTGCCAGCAGCCAAGACCCGGTAAGCACAGATACGCAGTATTTT. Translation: CASSQDPVSTDTQYF.

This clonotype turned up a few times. As DNA, the CDR3 is TGTGCCAGCAGTGAAAACAGGGATACGCAGTATTTT. Translated, it gives CASSENRDTQYF. The chain recombines TRBV25-1 with TRBJ2-3, with a weak D call TRBD1 (5 bases). The germline V gene has CDR1 MGHDK and CDR2 SYGVNS. The CDR3 runs 12 residues. V lost 2 bases and J 6 bases, leaving 6 bases between the germline ends. The full variable domain, in which reference TRBV25-1 and TRBJ2-3 provide the parts outside the CDR3, is EADIYQTPRYLVIGTGKKITLECSQTMGHDKMYWYQQDPGMELHLIHYSYGVNSTEKGDLSSESTVSRIRTEHFPLTLESARPSHTSQYLCASSENRDTQYFGPGTRLTVL.

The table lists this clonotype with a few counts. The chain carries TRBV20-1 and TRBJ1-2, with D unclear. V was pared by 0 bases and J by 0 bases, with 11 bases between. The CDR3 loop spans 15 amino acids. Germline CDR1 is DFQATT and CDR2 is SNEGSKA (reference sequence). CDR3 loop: CSARDSGRANYGYTF. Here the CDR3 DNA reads TGCAGTGCTAGAGATAGTGGCCGAGCTAACTATGGCTACACCTTC.

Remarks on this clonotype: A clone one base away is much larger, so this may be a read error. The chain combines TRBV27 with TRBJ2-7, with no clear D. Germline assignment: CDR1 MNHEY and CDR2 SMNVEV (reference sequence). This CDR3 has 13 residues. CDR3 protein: CASSLKGPYGQYF. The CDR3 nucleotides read TGTGCCAGCAGTTTAAAAGGCCCCTACGGGCAGTACTTC.

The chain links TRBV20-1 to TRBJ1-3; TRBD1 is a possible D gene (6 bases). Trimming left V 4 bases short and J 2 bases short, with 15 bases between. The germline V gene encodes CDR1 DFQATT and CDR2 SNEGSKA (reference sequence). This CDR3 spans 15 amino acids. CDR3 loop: CSATAITGTGNTIYF. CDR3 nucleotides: TGCAGTGCTACCGCAATAACAGGGACTGGAAACACCATATATTTT.